The clone carrying this T cell receptor (beta chain) was detected many times. The sequenced template was RNA, covering the TCR beta CDR3 region. Second-round multiplex PCR came after a first-round RT-PCR that employed HTBI primers. TCRdb fed the multiplex PCR reads into MiXCR, producing one record per CDR3 protein. The sample records approximately 410,000 distinct CDR3 sequences, 15% to 17% being singletons. The sample comes from a study of Graves' ophthalmopathy and Graves' hyperthyroidism. Pregnancy or lactation, uncontrolled infections and other autoimmune diseases were grounds for excluding patients. From germline, CDR1 is SGHVS and CDR2 FQNEAQ. The CDR3 runs 14 residues. V was clipped by 5 bases and J by 10 bases, with 20 bases between them.

The chain carries TRBV7-8 and TRBJ2-5; D may be TRBD2 (6 bases). Sequenced input: peripheral blood. This TCR came from a woman between 18 and 29 years old with stable Graves' hyperthyroidism. CDR3 DNA sequence: TGTGCCAGCAGCCTTCTTGGACATACCGGGGGCCAGTACTTC. Protein: CASSLLGHTGGQYF.